The 12 T cell receptor beta chains below all came from one sample that was sequenced in a study of cytotoxic CD8 clonotypes in ibrutinib-treated CLL. Only in-frame clones appear in the TCRdb table, and some are missing; sequencing was by immunoSEQ multiplex PCR. This table holds tens of thousands of clones, 57% found once. Material: PBMCs, obtained after 12 months of ibrutinib treatment. These receptors all come from a human donor with chronic lymphocytic leukemia.

The CDR3 DNA reads as TGTGCCAGCAGTGAAGCGGACAGTAACTATGGCTACACCTTC. Protein: CASSEADSNYGYTF. The chain combines TRBV6-1 with TRBJ1-2, with a possible D match to TRBD1 (6 bases). The germline gives CDR1 MNHNS, CDR2 SASEGT. V was clipped by 0 bases and J by 1 base, with 6 bases between them. The CDR3 runs to 14 residues.

Only a few counts were recorded for this clone. The gene calls are TRBV19 and TRBJ1-5; D is possibly TRBD1 (5 bases). Trimming removed 7 bases from V and 7 bases from J, with 17 bases in between. The CDR3 consists of 14 residues. Looked up from germline, CDR1 is LNHDA and CDR2 is SQIVND (reference sequence). The CDR3, as DNA: TGTGCCAGTAATTCGGGGCGAGGAGGACAGCCCCAGCATTTT. Its translation: CASNSGRGGQPQHF. The variable domain in full, completed from reference TRBV19 and TRBJ1-5, reads DGGITQSPKYLFRKEGQNVTLSCEQNLNHDAMYWYRQDPGQGLRLIYYSQIVNDFQKGDIAEGYSVSREKKESFPLTVTSAQKNPTAFYLCASNSGRGGQPQHFGDGTRLSIL.

This clone has a count of ten or more. The chain is built from TRBV19 and TRBJ1-5, with D maybe TRBD1 (6 bases). Germline V gene data show CDR1 as LNHDA and CDR2 as SQIVND (reference sequence). V was pared by 6 bases and J by 0 bases, with 18 bases between. This CDR3 spans 17 amino acids. CDR3 sequence reads: CASSPEWGAYSNQPQHF. CDR3 coding DNA: TGTGCCAGTAGCCCGGAGTGGGGGGCTTATAGCAATCAGCCCCAGCATTTT.

The chain is built from TRBV5-4 and TRBJ2-7; D is unresolved. Germline V lookup: CDR1 SGHNT, CDR2 YYREEE (reference sequence). Trimming removed 5 bases from V and 6 bases from J, with 9 bases in between. CDR3 length: 11 amino acids. The CDR3 here is CASSLHSEQYF. In nucleotides, the CDR3 is TGTGCCAGCAGTTTGCATAGCGAGCAGTACTTC.

CDR3 protein: CASSVGTLYGYTF. The CDR3 DNA reads as TGCGCCAGCAGCGTGGGGACTCTCTATGGCTACACCTTC. V and J are TRBV5-1 and TRBJ1-2; D perhaps matches TRBD1 (5 bases). CDR1 and CDR2 from the germline V gene are SGHRS and YFSETQ. The CDR3 extends over 13 amino acids. V lost 4 bases, J lost 4 bases, and 11 bases lay in between.

The chain joins TRBV6-4 to TRBJ2-1, with 10 bases aligning to TRBD2. Germline assignment: CDR1 MRHNA and CDR2 SNTAGT. This CDR3 has 15 amino acids. The trim removed 5 bases at V and 4 bases at J, leaving 5 bases unmatched. CDR3 region: CASSPTSGQYNEQFF. CDR3 in DNA: TGTGCCAGCAGTCCGACTAGCGGGCAGTACAATGAGCAGTTCTTC.

V is TRBV30 and J is TRBJ1-5; D is unresolved. The ends were cut back, 0 bases at V and 7 bases at J, with 16 bases in the middle. The CDR3 extends over 15 amino acids. CDR1 GTSNPN and CDR2 SVGIG come from the germline V gene (reference sequence). The chain's CDR3 is CAWSVGSLWVQPQHF. In DNA, the CDR3 is TGTGCCTGGAGTGTAGGCTCCCTATGGGTACAGCCCCAGCATTTT.

The rearrangement joins TRBV9 to TRBJ1-1; no clear D gene. Deletions cut 0 bases from V and 4 bases from J, with 7 bases between. The length of the CDR3 is 13 residues. Germline CDR1 and CDR2: SGDLS and YYNGEE. The CDR3 here is CASSVGWATEAFF. In nucleotides, the CDR3 is TGTGCCAGCAGCGTAGGGTGGGCCACTGAAGCTTTCTTT.

The chain employs TRBV21-1 and TRBJ1-3; TRBD1 is the table's D call, not checked against the DNA. TRBV21-1 is a known pseudogene. The CDR3 sequence is 15 residues long. The CDR3 sequence is CASSKGAGAGNTIYF. The CDR3, as DNA: TGTGCCAGCAGCAAAGGGGCAGGGGCTGGAAACACCATATATTTT.

As concerns this clone: The germline gene is not matched at one end of the junction; a read error may be the cause. This chain joins TRBV5-6 and TRBJ1-2; possible D gene TRBD1, 5 bases. CDR3 size: 14 residues. The germline V gene encodes CDR1 SGHDT and CDR2 YYEEEE. The CDR3 protein is CARSLVGGNYGYTF. The DNA for the CDR3 is TGTGCCCGCAGCTTGGTGGGGGGGAACTATGGCTACACCTTC.

The chain carries TRBV5-1 and TRBJ2-5; D is perhaps TRBD2 (6 bases). The V end lost 2 bases, the J end lost 7 bases, and 24 bases lay between the germline ends. CDR3 length: 17 residues. The germline gives CDR1 SGHRS, CDR2 YFSETQ. The CDR3 loop is CASSFLGSGDEAGTQYF. The CDR3 coding sequence is TGCGCCAGCAGCTTTCTCGGCTCGGGGGATGAGGCTGGGACCCAGTACTTC.

The chain has TRBV5-6 and TRBJ1-6; a weak D match, TRBD1 (6 bases). V was pared by 3 bases and J by 7 bases, with 14 bases between. In germline, CDR1 is SGHDT, CDR2 YYEEEE. The length of the CDR3 is 15 residues. The CDR3 spells CASSWAGRGNSPLHF. CDR3 sequence (DNA): TGTGCCAGCAGCTGGGCGGGCAGGGGAAATTCACCCCTCCACTTT.